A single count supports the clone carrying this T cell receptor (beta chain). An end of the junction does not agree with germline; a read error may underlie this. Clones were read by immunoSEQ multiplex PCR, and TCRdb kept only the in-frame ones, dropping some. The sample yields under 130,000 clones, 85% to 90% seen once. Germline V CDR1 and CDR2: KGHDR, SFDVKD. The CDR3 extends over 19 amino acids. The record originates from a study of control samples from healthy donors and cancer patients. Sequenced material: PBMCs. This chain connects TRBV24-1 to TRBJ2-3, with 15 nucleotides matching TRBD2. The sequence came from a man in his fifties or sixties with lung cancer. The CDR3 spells CATSERLEGLAGGTDTQYF. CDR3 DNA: TGTGCCACCAGCGAAAGACTCGAGGGACTAGCGGGGGGCACGGATACGCAGTATTTT.